Listed below are T cell receptor beta chains from one sample, sequenced in a study of Ad26.COV2.S vaccination and SARS-CoV-2 variants. The data were produced by immunoSEQ multiplex PCR, yet TCRdb's version contains in-frame clones alone and is incomplete. Of under 550,000 clones in the sample, 80% to 95% were seen once. The sequences come from peripheral blood, collected in a trial of Ad26.COV2.S vaccine versus placebo. Receptors were obtained from a person aged 18-60 years who received the Ad26.COV2.S COVID-19 vaccine or a placebo. Each CDR3 is given with its conserved first and last residue.

V gene	CDR3 length	CDR3 protein
TRBV25-1	16	CASSDPGRVVADTQYF
TRBV5-4	15	CASSLAGSSGNEQFF
TRBV12-5	14	CASGSRGTNQPQHF
TRBV21-1	16	CASSGPGLPNTGELFF
TRBV28	16	CASSLNMAVSTDTQYF
TRBV7-3	14	CASSQRTDSYEQYF
TRBV7-2	13	CASSLGSGDTQYF
TRBV21-1	11	CAPGGSGELFF
TRBV5-6	14	CASSGGQGADTQYF
TRBV25-1	11	CATSFPNEQFF
TRBV7-6	15	CASSLKGLMNTEAFF
TRBV27	14	CASRLRDGNSPLHF
TRBV19	16	CASTQLGGGFYNEQFF
TRBV28	16	CASSLGQGAIGQPQHF
TRBV4-1	14	CASSQDQIADTQYF
TRBV2	13	CASTRDSPYGYTF
TRBV6-5	14	CASSYWTENSPLHF
TRBV24-1	13	CATSDTTSPLQFF
TRBV19	12	CASRDSNQPQHF
TRBV5-1	14	CASSQGPGGDTQYF
TRBV12-5	14	CASGPRGQTYEQYF
TRBV27	17	CASNRDPGGTNTGELFF
TRBV5-4	15	CASSSNLPFYNEQFF
TRBV20-1	11	CSAEGGIPQHF
TRBV7-2	19	CASSLGGGTSGLGTDTQYF
TRBV10-2	16	CASSDRLAGSSYEQYF
TRBV10-2	17	CASSESIVAGGYNEQFF
TRBV28	13	CASRTGAGNTIYF
TRBV28	11	CASSSGYEQYF
TRBV2	13	CASSEAGYYEQYF
TRBV7-2	14	CASSQDRHRHEQYF
TRBV6-5	13	CASRAGARYGYTF
TRBV28	15	CASSPPRTGRETQYF
TRBV9	14	CASSVLESTDTQYF
TRBV7-9	13	CASSSHSTDTQYF
TRBV3-1/TRBV3-2	15	CASSQEIGLYNEQFF
TRBV7-9	16	CASSLSSTGGSSPLHF
TRBV5-4	17	CASSLGESGRSTGELFF
TRBV6-2/TRBV6-3	13	CASSRDSQETQYF
TRBV7-2	17	CASSLQPSGRAGNEQFF
TRBV3-1/TRBV3-2	15	CASSQVSRESVEQYF
TRBV7-2	13	CASSQGVRGEAFF
TRBV27	13	CASSRPPSAEQYF
TRBV27	13	CASSFQSYNEQFF
TRBV20-1	13	CSASNRGGDTQYF
TRBV3-1/TRBV3-2	15	CASSQVTGLNTEAFF
TRBV27	17	CASSGNMVSSGANVLTF
TRBV9	20	CASSVGHISGSTSSYNEQFF
TRBV6-5	14	CASSSSYSNQPQHF
TRBV11-3	15	CASSPGGRGTGELFF
TRBV28	13	CASSSIASYEQYF
TRBV2	14	CASSEGHSNQPQHF
TRBV6-2/TRBV6-3	17	CASSYWLAGVNTGELFF
TRBV11-2	16	CASSLVWRRGSYEQYF
TRBV6-5	15	CASSYPGQKNTEAFF
TRBV28	15	CASSDDSLSGQPQHF
TRBV11-2	17	CASSFLGNPNRNSPLHF
TRBV10-3	13	CATRTGQDNEQFF
TRBV13	12	CASSSGFDEQYF
TRBV30	13	CAWSNRVVDTQYF